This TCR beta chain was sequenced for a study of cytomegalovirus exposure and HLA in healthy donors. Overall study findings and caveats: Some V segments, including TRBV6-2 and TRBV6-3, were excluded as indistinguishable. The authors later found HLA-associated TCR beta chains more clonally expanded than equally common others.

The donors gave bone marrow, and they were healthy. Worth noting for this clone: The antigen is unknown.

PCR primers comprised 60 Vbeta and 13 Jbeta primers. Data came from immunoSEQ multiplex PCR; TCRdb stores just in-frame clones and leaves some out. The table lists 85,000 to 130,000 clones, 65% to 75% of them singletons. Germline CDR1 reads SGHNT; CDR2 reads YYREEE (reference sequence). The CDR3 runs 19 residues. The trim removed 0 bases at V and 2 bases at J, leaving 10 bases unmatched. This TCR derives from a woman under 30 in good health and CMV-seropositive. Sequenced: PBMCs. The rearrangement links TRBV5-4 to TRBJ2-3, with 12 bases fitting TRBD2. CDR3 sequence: CASSLAKTSGGLFTDTQYF. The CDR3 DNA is TGTGCCAGCAGCTTGGCCAAGACTAGCGGGGGTTTGTTCACAGATACGCAGTATTTT.